The clone carrying this T cell receptor (beta chain) appeared a single time. The data stem from a study of radiation and T cells in renal cell carcinoma. From germline, CDR1 is LNHDA and CDR2 SQIVND (reference sequence). The CDR3 is 14 residues long. The V and J ends lost 9 bases and 2 bases respectively, with 14 bases between them. Indicated time point: blood 4 weeks post-SBRT, at nephrectomy. The treatment was: 15 Gy SBRT to primary tumor, nephrectomy 4 weeks later. Nephrectomy followed 15 Gy stereotactic body radiation by 4 weeks. The patient's renal cell carcinoma had clear cell pathology. The repertoire was sequenced with immunoSEQ multiplex PCR; TCRdb's copy has only in-frame clones and lacks some. The sample includes roughly 170,000 clones, roughly nine tenths of them seen just once.

This TCR came from a woman aged 50 to 60 with renal cell carcinoma. The chain employs TRBV19 and TRBJ1-5; possibly TRBD1 for D (5 bases). Sample: blood, taken from a patient whose treatment included radiotherapy and nephrectomy. In DNA form, the CDR3 reads TGTGCCAGCGAGGGGAGATGGGGCAATCAGCCCCAGCATTTT. It yields the protein CASEGRWGNQPQHF.